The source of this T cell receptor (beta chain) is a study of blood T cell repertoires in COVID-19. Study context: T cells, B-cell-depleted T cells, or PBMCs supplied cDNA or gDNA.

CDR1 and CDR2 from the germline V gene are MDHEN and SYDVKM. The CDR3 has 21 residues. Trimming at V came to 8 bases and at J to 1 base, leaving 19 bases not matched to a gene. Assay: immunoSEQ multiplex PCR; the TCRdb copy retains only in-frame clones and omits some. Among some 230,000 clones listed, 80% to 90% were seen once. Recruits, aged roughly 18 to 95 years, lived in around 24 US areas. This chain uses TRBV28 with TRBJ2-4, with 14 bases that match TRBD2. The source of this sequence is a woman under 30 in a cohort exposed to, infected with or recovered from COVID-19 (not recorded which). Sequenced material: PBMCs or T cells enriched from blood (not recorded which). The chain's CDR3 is CASHPGGTSGGTGEAKNIQYF. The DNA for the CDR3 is TGTGCCAGCCATCCGGGCGGGACTAGCGGGGGAACAGGAGAGGCCAAAAACATTCAGTACTTC.